This T cell receptor beta chain was profiled in a study of T cell repertoires in cytomegalovirus infection. TCRdb independently ran MiXCR on the reads; one entry per CDR3 protein. Of under 800,000 distinct CDR3 sequences in the sample, 24% were seen once. Germline V gives CDR1 SGHVS, CDR2 FNYEAQ. V lost 0 bases to trimming and J lost 0 bases, with 5 bases between them. The CDR3 is made up of 14 amino acids. The sample holds many counts of this clonotype. The sample taken for sequencing was CD8+ T cells from PBMCs. The genes are TRBV7-6 and TRBJ1-1; D gene uncertain. This clonotype was sampled from a human donor in good health (CMV status not recorded). Some clones in this sample may be carry-over from other donors' samples. The CDR3 sequence is CASSLAVLNTEAFF. As DNA, the CDR3 is TGTGCCAGCAGCTTAGCGGTCTTGAACACTGAAGCTTTCTTT.